Listed here are 15 T cell receptor beta chains from one sample, sequenced in a study of identifying expanded T cells in peripheral blood. Sequencing used immunoSEQ multiplex PCR; TCRdb keeps in-frame clones, though not all of them. The top ten hold around 5.9% of the sample, which has over 90,000 clones, approximately 85% seen once. The sequenced sample consisted of blood. These receptors came from a person aged 18 to 75 in good health.

This rearrangement joins TRBV14 to TRBJ1-3, with D unresolved. Trimming left V 1 base short and J 7 bases short, with 17 bases between. The germline CDR1 and CDR2 sequences are SGHDN and FVKESK. The CDR3 sequence is 16 residues long. CDR3 region: CASSQAVYRAGNTIYF. DNA for the CDR3: TGTGCCAGCAGCCAAGCGGTCTATCGGGCGGGGAACACCATATATTTT.

This chain uses TRBV10-3 with TRBJ1-5; the D gene is possibly TRBD1 (6 bases). CDR1 and CDR2 from the germline V gene are ENHRY and SYGVKD. Trimming pared 0 bases from V and 4 bases from J, leaving 19 bases between. The CDR3 is 18 residues long. This CDR3 reads CAISESVFRRGANQPQHF. The CDR3 bases are TGTGCCATCAGTGAGTCGGTTTTTCGTCGGGGGGCAAATCAGCCCCAGCATTTT.

The rearrangement joins TRBV19 to TRBJ1-2; 7 nucleotides agree with TRBD1. V shed 6 bases and J 4 bases; nucleotides not matched to a gene: 8. CDR1 LNHDA and CDR2 SQIVND come from the germline V gene (reference sequence). The CDR3 contains 14 residues. The CDR3 reads CASRETGISYGYTF. As DNA, the CDR3 is TGTGCCAGTAGGGAGACAGGGATTTCCTATGGCTACACCTTC.

The gene calls are TRBV27 and TRBJ2-2; 9 positions match TRBD2. Germline lookup yields CDR1 MNHEY and CDR2 SMNVEV (reference sequence). CDR3 length: 12 amino acids. V lost 8 bases to trimming and J lost 6 bases; unmatched junction nucleotides: 1. The CDR3, as DNA: TGTGCCAGCCAGCGGGGGGCCGGGGAGCTGTTTTTT. Protein product: CASQRGAGELFF.

The rearrangement links TRBV7-9 to TRBJ2-1, with 7 bases matching TRBD2. J was trimmed by 6 bases and V by 5 bases; bases with no gene match: 7. CDR1 SEHNR and CDR2 FQNEAQ come from the germline V gene (reference sequence). This CDR3 is built from 14 residues. The CDR3 protein is CASSQAGRGNEQFF. CDR3 coding DNA: TGTGCCAGCAGCCAAGCGGGACGAGGCAATGAGCAGTTCTTC.

The V call is TRBV6-1, the J call TRBJ2-7, with 9 bases lining up with TRBD1. The germline V gene has CDR1 MNHNS and CDR2 SASEGT. The V gene end was trimmed by 7 bases and the J gene end by 4 bases; junction bases not matched to a gene: 8. This CDR3 is built from 14 residues. CDR3 sequence: CASTRDRVKYEQYF. The DNA of the CDR3 is TGTGCCAGCACCCGGGACAGGGTCAAGTACGAGCAGTACTTC.

The V gene is TRBV19, the J gene TRBJ2-1; TRBD2 aligns across 14 bases. Germline assignment: CDR1 LNHDA and CDR2 SQIVND (reference sequence). The CDR3 has 17 residues. With 3 bases clipped from V and 2 bases from J, the junction kept 3 bases outside the gene matches. CDR3 bases: TGTGCCAGTAGTATGGGGACTAGCGGGGGACCCTACAATGAGCAGTTCTTC. Its translation is CASSMGTSGGPYNEQFF.

This chain uses TRBV7-9 with TRBJ2-7; 14 nucleotides match TRBD2. Trimming cost V 3 bases and J 5 bases; bases outside gene matches: 3. CDR3 length: 15 residues. Germline lookup yields CDR1 SEHNR and CDR2 FQNEAQ (reference sequence). CDR3 loop: CASSLGLAGADEQYF. CDR3 nucleotide sequence: TGTGCCAGCAGCTTGGGACTAGCGGGAGCTGACGAGCAGTACTTC.

In its sample, this clone was seen a few times. The genes are TRBV7-9 and TRBJ1-1; D gene unclear. The V end was cut by 0 bases, the J end by 3 bases, with 11 bases between. The CDR3 runs 15 residues. CDR1 is SEHNR and CDR2 is FQNEAQ in the germline V gene (reference sequence). The CDR3 region has the DNA TGTGCCAGCAGCTTAGCGCCGGGTTGGGACACTGAAGCTTTCTTT. As protein: CASSLAPGWDTEAFF.

This clone appeared a single time. This chain connects TRBV6-5 to TRBJ1-3; 7 bases align to TRBD1. This CDR3 is 13 amino acids long. J lost 2 bases, V lost 5 bases, and 0 bases had no gene match. Looked up from germline, CDR1 is MNHEY and CDR2 is SVGAGI. For the CDR3, the DNA is TGTGCCAGCAGTCAGGGGGCTGGAAACACCATATATTTT. Its protein product is CASSQGAGNTIYF.

The chain recombines TRBV20-1 with TRBJ2-1; tentatively, D is TRBD1 (5 bases). CDR3 size: 11 residues. The ends were cut back, 5 bases at V and 4 bases at J, with 6 bases in the middle. Germline V gene lookup returns CDR1 DFQATT and CDR2 SNEGSKA (reference sequence). This CDR3 reads CSADSYNEQFF. The CDR3 nucleotides read TGCAGTGCTGACAGTTACAATGAGCAGTTCTTC.

The chain uses TRBV27 and TRBJ1-1; TRBD1 might be the D (5 bases). V was cut by 4 bases and J by 1 base, with 10 bases left in between. The CDR3 contains 14 residues. Germline CDR1 reads MNHEY; CDR2 reads SMNVEV (reference sequence). The CDR3, as DNA: TGTGCCAGCAGTTCCAGACAGAGGAACACTGAAGCTTTCTTT. As protein: CASSSRQRNTEAFF.

This clone was seen a single time. This chain connects TRBV7-9 to TRBJ1-5; D not resolved. Germline V gene sequence: CDR1 SEHNR, CDR2 FQNEAQ (reference sequence). This CDR3 spans 17 amino acids. Trimming left V 0 bases short and J 1 base short, with 13 bases between. The CDR3 DNA is TGTGCCAGCAGCTTAGCGGGCGGTACGACGAGCAATCAGCCCCAGCATTTT. Translated, it gives CASSLAGGTTSNQPQHF.

V usage is TRBV6-5 and J usage is TRBJ2-7; 7 bases line up with TRBD1. Germline trimming cut 5 bases from V and 2 bases from J; bases unmatched to any gene: 9. This CDR3 is built from 15 residues. Germline V gene lookup returns CDR1 MNHEY and CDR2 SVGAGI. Here the CDR3 DNA reads TGTGCCAGCAGTACCTTGGACAGGTTGCCCTACGAGCAGTACTTC. Amino acid sequence: CASSTLDRLPYEQYF.

CDR3: CASSYGLQSTDTQYF. The DNA for the CDR3 is TGTGCCAGCAGCTATGGACTCCAGAGCACAGATACGCAGTATTTT. V usage is TRBV7-2 and J usage is TRBJ2-3; D perhaps matches TRBD2 (5 bases). CDR3 length: 15 residues. V dropped 4 bases and J dropped 0 bases, with 11 bases sitting between them. Per germline, CDR1 SGHTA and CDR2 FQGNSA.